The rows below give T cell receptor beta chains drawn from one sample of a study of blood T cell repertoires in COVID-19. Assay: immunoSEQ multiplex PCR; the TCRdb copy retains only in-frame clones and omits some. The top ten clones hold about 1.9% of a sample with 200,000 to 300,000 clones, under 85% of them seen once. Sequenced sample: peripheral blood. The receptor set was obtained from a man in his thirties or forties who had recovered from COVID-19. CDR3s include the opening cysteine and the closing phenylalanine or tryptophan. D genes are given only for firm matches. Clone size is stated in some rows and not others, as once, few, many or a class when expanded.

j_call | d_call | v_call | cdr3_length | clone_size | cdr3_nt | cdr3_aa
TRBJ1-1 | TRBD1 | TRBV29-1 | 12 | . | TGCAGCGGGGGACAGTCGAACACTGAAGCTTTCTTT | CSGGQSNTEAFF
TRBJ2-1 | TRBD1 | TRBV5-1 | 13 | once | TGCGCCAGCAGCCAGGACAGGGCGGATGAGCAGTTCTTC | CASSQDRADEQFF
TRBJ1-1 | . | TRBV2 | 14 | few | TGTGCCAGCAGCGAGGACAGATCTAACACTGAAGCTTTCTTT | CASSEDRSNTEAFF
TRBJ2-1 | . | TRBV24-1 | 13 | few | TGTGCCACCAGTGATTTTTCCGGTAATGAGCAGTTCTTC | CATSDFSGNEQFF
TRBJ1-1 | . | TRBV6-5 | 15 | . | TGTGCCAGCAGTTACTCGGGGGAGGGGGACACTGAAGCTTTCTTT | CASSYSGEGDTEAFF
TRBJ1-1 | . | TRBV10-3 | 14 | . | TGTGCCATGCGACCGACAGAGACGAACACTGAAGCTTTCTTT | CAMRPTETNTEAFF
TRBJ1-5 | . | TRBV27 | 13 | few | TGTGCCAGCAGTTTATCGAGCGGGGGGTCACAGCATTTT | CASSLSSGGSQHF
TRBJ1-1 | . | TRBV18 | 14 | . | TGTGCCAGCTCACCACGACAGGAGAACACTGAAGCTTTCTTT | CASSPRQENTEAFF
TRBJ2-5 | . | TRBV7-9 | 14 | . | TGTGCCAGCAGCCCCGGACAGATCCAAGAGACCCAGTACTTC | CASSPGQIQETQYF
TRBJ2-6 | . | TRBV11-2 | 19 | . | TGTGCCAGCAGCTTCCGCGGGTTTAGCCGTGCGATTGGGGCCAACGTCCTGACTTTC | CASSFRGFSRAIGANVLTF
TRBJ1-5 | . | TRBV3-1/TRBV3-2 | 15 | . | TGTGCCAGCAGCCAAGAGATGGGAGGGGCCCAGCCCCAGCATTTT | CASSQEMGGAQPQHF
TRBJ2-3 | TRBD2 | TRBV2 | 15 | . | TGTGCCAGCAGTCCCGGACTAGCGGGGGTAGATACGCAGTATTTT | CASSPGLAGVDTQYF
TRBJ1-6 | . | TRBV7-9 | 15 | once | TGTGCCAGCAGCCTCGACGGGGGAGACGGTTCACCCCTCCACTTT | CASSLDGGDGSPLHF
TRBJ1-1 | TRBD1 | TRBV6-5 | 14 | . | TGTGCCAGCAACCAGGGGGCGATACACACTGAAGCTTTCTTT | CASNQGAIHTEAFF
TRBJ2-5 | . | TRBV6-5 | 15 | . | TGTGCCAGCAGTTCCTACCGGGACACCCAAGAGACCCAGTACTTC | CASSSYRDTQETQYF
TRBJ1-2 | . | TRBV5-1 | 12 | . | TGCGCCAGCAGCTTGGCGGGGGATGGCTACACCTTC | CASSLAGDGYTF
TRBJ1-5 | . | TRBV5-5 | 15 | . | TGTGCCAGCAGCTTGCACGGTAAAACGGATCAGCCCCAGCATTTT | CASSLHGKTDQPQHF
TRBJ2-3 | TRBD2 | TRBV11-2 | 16 | . | TGTGCCAGCAGCTTATCTAGCGGGGGGGCGACAGATACGCAGTATTTT | CASSLSSGGATDTQYF
TRBJ2-2 | TRBD1 | TRBV15 | 19 | . | TGTGCCACCAGCAGCCCCGGGGCCAGGACAGGGGGCAAGACCGGGGAGCTGTTTTTT | CATSSPGARTGGKTGELFF
TRBJ1-5 | TRBD1 | TRBV12-3/TRBV12-4 | 13 | . | TGTGCCAGTCAGGGGGGCCACGCTCAGCCCCAGCATTTT | CASQGGHAQPQHF
TRBJ2-5 | TRBD2 | TRBV18 | 14 | . | TGTGCCAGCTCACCAGGACGGGGGGGTGAGACCCAGTACTTC | CASSPGRGGETQYF
TRBJ1-1 | TRBD1 | TRBV7-9 | 15 | . | TGTGCCAGCAGCTTAGGTGCCCAGGGGGCGACTGAAGCTTTCTTT | CASSLGAQGATEAFF
TRBJ2-6 | TRBD1 | TRBV7-3 | 18 | . | TGTGCCAGCAGCTTAGGGAACAGGGGCGGTTCTGGGGCCAACGTCCTGACTTTC | CASSLGNRGGSGANVLTF
TRBJ1-1 | TRBD1 | TRBV2 | 15 | few | TGTGCCAGCAGTGAACAGGGGGCAAGAAACACTGAAGCTTTCTTT | CASSEQGARNTEAFF
TRBJ1-1 | TRBD1 | TRBV5-1 | 15 | . | TGCGCCAGCAGCTGGGACAGGGGGGTGAACACTGAAGCTTTCTTT | CASSWDRGVNTEAFF
TRBJ1-5 | . | TRBV19 | 13 | . | TGTGCCAGTAGTATAACAGGGTATCAGCCCCAGCATTTT | CASSITGYQPQHF
TRBJ2-1 | TRBD2 | TRBV5-1 | 15 | . | TGCGCCAGCAGCGGCGGGACTAGCGGGGGACGTGAGCAGTTCTTC | CASSGGTSGGREQFF
TRBJ1-6 | TRBD1 | TRBV4-1 | 19 | few | TGCGCCAGCAGCCAGCTCTTAGGGGTTACAGGGGTCAGAAATTCACCCCTCCACTTT | CASSQLLGVTGVRNSPLHF
TRBJ2-3 | . | TRBV7-2 | 14 | . | TGTGCCAGCTCCCGAGTGGGGGCGTGGGATACGCAGTATTTT | CASSRVGAWDTQYF